The 17 T cell receptor beta chains below all came from one sample that was sequenced in a study of radiotherapy plus CTLA-4 blockade in lung cancer (dated 2018 in TCRdb). The library was built by means of the immunoSEQ multiplex PCR assay. What TCRdb holds here is the immuneACCESS table cut down to in-frame rearrangements. Part of the clones is not present; checked against another copy, under half of the missing clones reflect an unresolved V gene, and the others are unexplained. Within this sample are just over 14,000 clones, with less than 75% of them counted one time only. The ten largest clonotypes hold roughly 50% of the sample. Source: peripheral blood, taken from a patient treated with radiotherapy plus ipilimumab. The source of these receptors is a human donor with non-small cell lung cancer whose response to radiotherapy plus ipilimumab could not be evaluated.

The V gene is TRBV7-7, the J gene TRBJ2-6, with D tentatively TRBD2 (5 bases). CDR1 and CDR2 from the germline V gene are SSHAT and FNYEAQ (reference sequence). The CDR3 loop spans 13 amino acids. Here the CDR3 reads CATRGTGANVLTF. The CDR3 coding sequence is TGTGCTACCCGGGGAACTGGGGCCAACGTCCTGACTTTC.

This chain links TRBV6-6 with TRBJ2-3, with 8 bases fitting TRBD2. Germline lookup yields CDR1 MNHNY and CDR2 SVGAGI (reference sequence). The V and J ends lost 6 bases and 3 bases, in that order; junction bases with no gene match: 11. The CDR3 has 16 residues. The CDR3 region has the DNA TGTGCCAGCAGGACGGGACTAGGGGGTGCAACAGATACGCAGTATTTT. Translating gives CASRTGLGGATDTQYF.

The CDR3 sequence is CASSLGPTGEAGANVLTF. Written as DNA, the CDR3 is TGCGCCAGCAGCTTGGGGCCCACAGGGGAAGCTGGGGCCAACGTCCTGACTTTC. The chain employs TRBV5-1 and TRBJ2-6; 7 positions agree with TRBD1. The V and J ends lost 0 bases and 2 bases, in that order; junction bases with no gene match: 8. The CDR3 consists of 18 residues. Looked up from germline, CDR1 is SGHRS and CDR2 is YFSETQ.

CDR3 bases: TGTGCCACACAATCCGGGACATTTGGGGAAAAACTGTTTTTT. Its protein is CATQSGTFGEKLFF. The chain combines TRBV6-1 with TRBJ1-4; possibly TRBD1 for D (6 bases). This CDR3 has 14 amino acids. Per germline, CDR1 MNHNS and CDR2 SASEGT. V was clipped by 10 bases and J by 8 bases, with 20 bases between them.

The chain carries TRBV5-1 and TRBJ2-7, with TRBD1 as a possible D gene (5 bases). Germline values: CDR1 SGHRS, CDR2 YFSETQ. V lost 1 base and J lost 7, with 18 bases in between. CDR3 size: 15 residues. The CDR3 region has the DNA TGCGCCAGCAGCTTGTGGGGCAGGGAAATTGGGGAGCAGTACTTC. Protein sequence: CASSLWGREIGEQYF.

The chain links TRBV2 to TRBJ1-1, with 7 bases aligning to TRBD1. The CDR3 runs 13 residues. The J segment lost 6 bases and the V segment lost 5 bases, leaving 6 bases of the junction unmatched. Germline values: CDR1 SNHLY, CDR2 FYNNEI. CDR3 amino acids: CASSPTGTPEAFF. The DNA of the CDR3 is TGTGCCAGCAGTCCGACAGGGACCCCTGAAGCTTTCTTT.

The V and J genes are TRBV6-6 and TRBJ1-1; perhaps TRBD1 as D (5 bases). Per germline, CDR1 MNHNY and CDR2 SVGAGI (reference sequence). This CDR3 is built from 14 residues. The CDR3 DNA reads as TGTGGGATCGGGCAGGGCGGATCGAACACTGAAGCTTTCTTT. This encodes CGIGQGGSNTEAFF.

The V gene is TRBV7-9, the J gene TRBJ2-5; TRBD1 matches at 8 bases. The V and J ends lost 5 bases and 5 bases, in that order; junction bases with no gene match: 10. The CDR3 is 15 amino acids. Per germline, CDR1 SEHNR and CDR2 FQNEAQ (reference sequence). In DNA form, the CDR3 reads TGTGCCAGCAGCACCCTCGGGACAGGAGGCGAGACCCAGTACTTC. As protein: CASSTLGTGGETQYF.

This sequence joins TRBV5-6 and TRBJ1-1; D not certain. There are 15 residues in the CDR3. Trimming removed 2 bases at V and 4 bases at J, with 15 bases between. Germline loops: CDR1 SGHDT, CDR2 YYEEEE. In nucleotides, the CDR3 is TGTGCCAGCAGCTTAAGCCGCCCTATCGGCACTGAAGCTTTCTTT. Translated, it gives CASSLSRPIGTEAFF.

This clone was counted between two and nine times. V usage is TRBV27 and J usage is TRBJ1-2, with TRBD1 matching over 9 bases. Germline lookup yields CDR1 MNHEY and CDR2 SMNVEV (reference sequence). V lost 3 bases and J lost 5; bases outside the gene matches: 4. The CDR3 consists of 14 residues. CDR3 in amino acids: CASSFHGTGYGYTF. Here the CDR3 DNA reads TGTGCCAGCAGTTTCCATGGGACAGGGTATGGCTACACCTTC.

V usage is TRBV7-9 and J usage is TRBJ1-5; the match to TRBD1 covers 11 bases. The J segment lost 6 bases and the V segment lost 5 bases, leaving 3 bases of the junction unmatched. This CDR3 region has 14 residues. Germline loops: CDR1 SEHNR, CDR2 FQNEAQ (reference sequence). CDR3 sequence: CASSEDRGPQPQHF. The CDR3, as DNA: TGTGCCAGCAGCGAGGACAGGGGGCCTCAGCCCCAGCATTTT.

This sequence joins TRBV19 and TRBJ1-2; 7 bases fit TRBD1. V lost 9 bases and J lost 5; bases outside the gene matches: 6. CDR1 is LNHDA, CDR2 SQIVND, per germline (reference sequence). This CDR3 contains 12 residues. The chain's CDR3 is CASRTGGYGYTF. CDR3 DNA: TGTGCCAGCCGGACAGGAGGATATGGCTACACCTTC.

The chain joins TRBV11-2 to TRBJ1-2, with D unclear. Trimming left V 2 bases short and J 0 bases short, with 7 bases between. The CDR3 sequence is 14 residues long. CDR1 is SGHAT, CDR2 FQNNGV, per germline. CDR3: CASSLTRTNYGYTF. The CDR3 DNA reads TGTGCCAGCAGCTTAACTAGGACTAACTATGGCTACACCTTC.

The CDR3 here is CASSPLNSYNSPLHF. The CDR3 region has the DNA TGTGCCAGCAGTCCGTTAAACTCCTATAATTCACCCCTCCACTTT. The chain carries TRBV28 and TRBJ1-6; D is uncertain. The CDR3 is made up of 15 amino acids. Trimming stripped 5 bases from V and 0 bases from J, with 8 bases between. Germline lookup yields CDR1 MDHEN and CDR2 SYDVKM.

This clone appeared a few times. The chain has TRBV27 and TRBJ1-5; D possibly corresponds to TRBD1 (6 bases). Germline V CDR1 and CDR2: MNHEY, SMNVEV (reference sequence). The CDR3 is made up of 16 amino acids. Trimming shortened V by 6 bases and J by 4 bases, and 19 bases separated the two germline ends. The CDR3 DNA sequence: TGTGCCAGCAGCCAAGGGACAACCCTGTCAAATCAGCCCCAGCATTTT. Amino acid sequence: CASSQGTTLSNQPQHF.

This clone was observed a handful of times. This chain connects TRBV19 to TRBJ2-7, with D maybe TRBD1 (5 bases). The V end lost 5 bases, the J end lost 4 bases, and 18 bases lay between the germline ends. Germline CDR1 and CDR2: LNHDA and SQIVND (reference sequence). The CDR3 sequence is 15 residues long. The DNA of the CDR3 is TGTGCCAGTAGTCCAGGGCGACCCCCCCCATACGAGCAGTACTTC. As protein: CASSPGRPPPYEQYF.

V and J are TRBV7-3 and TRBJ2-7; 8 bases are shared with TRBD1. The V gene's germline CDR1 is SGHTA and CDR2 FQGTGA. This CDR3 spans 14 amino acids. V dropped 4 bases and J dropped 3; count of bases not matched to a gene: 5. In DNA form, the CDR3 reads TGTGCCAGCAGCTCCGGGACAGGCGACTACGAGCAGTACTTC. Translation: CASSSGTGDYEQYF.